These 20 T cell receptor beta chains were all obtained from the same sample, sequenced in a study of blood T cell repertoires in COVID-19 (dated by TCRdb to the early 2020s). The library was prepared using the immunoSEQ multiplex PCR assay. This is the immuneACCESS table as TCRdb keeps it, with only in-frame sequences that have V and J called. A part of the clones is gone; compared with another copy, unresolved V genes explain less than half, and the rest is unexplained. The sample table contains 150,000 to 160,000 clones; only one count was recorded for about 80% of them. Of the sample, under 0.75% falls within the top ten clones. Sequencing input: peripheral blood. The receptors were gathered from a man in his sixties with acute or convalescent COVID-19.

The rearrangement uses TRBV28 and TRBJ1-2; no definite D call. Germline-derived CDR1 and CDR2 are MDHEN and SYDVKM. The CDR3 extends over 15 amino acids. With 5 bases removed from V and 2 bases from J, the gap between germline ends came to 15 bases. CDR3 in DNA: TGTGCCAGCAGTCCCGGTCCCAGAGGAAACTATGGCTACACCTTC. It encodes CASSPGPRGNYGYTF.

The rearrangement joins TRBV20-1 to TRBJ1-2, with 7 bases that match TRBD1. From germline, CDR1 is DFQATT and CDR2 SNEGSKA (reference sequence). J lost 4 bases, V lost 3 bases, and 11 bases had no gene match. The CDR3 spans 15 residues. The CDR3 DNA reads as TGCAGTGCTAGTGGAGGGGGCAGTCGATCCTATGGCTACACCTTC. Translation: CSASGGGSRSYGYTF.

The chain employs TRBV6-5 and TRBJ1-6, with 7 bases aligning to TRBD1. CDR1 and CDR2 (germline): MNHEY, SVGAGI. The J segment lost 7 bases and the V segment lost 6 bases, leaving 9 bases of the junction unmatched. The length of the CDR3 is 15 residues. The CDR3 loop is CASRRGQRVNSPLHF. The DNA for the CDR3 is TGTGCCAGCAGACGGGGACAGCGAGTAAATTCACCCCTCCACTTT.

The V and J genes are TRBV27 and TRBJ2-1, with 11 bases lining up with TRBD2. The CDR3 consists of 14 residues. Germline CDR1 reads MNHEY; CDR2 reads SMNVEV (reference sequence). With V trimmed by 4 bases and J by 7 bases, 3 bases remained unmatched. The CDR3, as DNA: TGTGCCAGCAGTTCGAGACTAGCGGGAAATGAGCAGTTCTTC. This gives the protein CASSSRLAGNEQFF.

The rearrangement uses TRBV7-6 and TRBJ1-5; D not resolved. CDR3 size: 13 residues. The germline gives CDR1 SGHVS, CDR2 FNYEAQ. Trimming removed 1 base at V and 6 bases at J, with 7 bases between. CDR3 coding DNA: TGTGCCAGCAGCTTAGACGGAGGTCAGCCCCAGCATTTT. It is translated as CASSLDGGQPQHF.

The rearrangement uses TRBV6-5 and TRBJ2-3; perhaps TRBD2 as D (6 bases). V lost 6 bases and J 3 bases, leaving 13 bases between the germline ends. The CDR3 consists of 14 residues. Germline V gene lookup returns CDR1 MNHEY and CDR2 SVGAGI. The chain's CDR3 is CASSRGKRTDTQYF. The CDR3 DNA follows: TGTGCCAGCAGCCGGGGGAAAAGGACAGATACGCAGTATTTT.

This sequence joins TRBV6-6 and TRBJ1-6; D unresolved. The V and J ends lost 2 bases and 6 bases respectively, with 11 bases between them. CDR1 MNHNY and CDR2 SVGAGI come from the germline V gene (reference sequence). The CDR3 has 15 amino acids. CDR3 protein: CASSYGRAGNSPLHF. CDR3 DNA: TGTGCCAGCAGTTACGGGCGGGCGGGTAATTCACCCCTCCACTTT.

The CDR3 nucleotides read TGCGCCAGCAGTCGGAGGGGAGCCCCAGCCAAAAACATTCAGTACTTC. It codes for CASSRRGAPAKNIQYF. The V and J genes are TRBV23-1 and TRBJ2-4, with D possibly TRBD2 on 6 matching bases. TRBV23-1 carries the ORF label, with uncertain function. The CDR3 contains 16 residues. Trimming removed 4 bases from V and 0 bases from J, with 13 bases in between.

The genes are TRBV5-1 and TRBJ1-2; D gene unclear. Germline V gene data show CDR1 as SGHRS and CDR2 as YFSETQ. This CDR3 is built from 14 residues. Trimming cost V 3 bases and J 4 bases, with 13 bases left between them. CDR3 sequence: CASSSGWALYGYTF. The CDR3, as DNA: TGCGCCAGCAGCTCGGGGTGGGCCCTCTATGGCTACACCTTC.

This clone has a count of ten or more. The V gene is TRBV5-4, the J gene TRBJ1-2, with 7 bases that match TRBD1. J gave up 4 bases and V 4 bases, and 4 bases lay outside the gene matches. This CDR3 is 13 amino acids long. Germline CDR1 SGHNT, CDR2 YYREEE (reference sequence). This CDR3 is CASSVPGGYGYTF. The CDR3 DNA sequence: TGTGCCAGCAGCGTCCCAGGGGGCTATGGCTACACCTTC.

In regard to this clone: An end of the junction differs from the germline gene, which may be a read error. The CDR3 region has the DNA TGTGCCAGCAGCGTTAACCAGCTTGCCTACGAGCGGTACTTC. Protein: CASSVNQLAYERYF. The chain couples TRBV9 to TRBJ2-7; D remains unclear. This CDR3 spans 14 amino acids. In germline, CDR1 is SGDLS, CDR2 YYNGEE.

The rearrangement joins TRBV28 to TRBJ2-2; 9 bases are a match to TRBD1. This CDR3 region has 14 residues. Germline CDR1 and CDR2: MDHEN and SYDVKM. The junction had 7 bases not matched to a gene; V was cut back by 10 bases and J by 4 bases. CDR3 loop: CATYRGLGTGELFF. The CDR3 nucleotides are TGTGCCACCTACAGGGGGCTGGGCACCGGGGAGCTGTTTTTT.

This clone was seen just once. The DNA of the CDR3 is TGTGCCAGCAGAGCCGGGACTAGCGGGAGGGCAGATGAGCAGTTCTTC. This translates into CASRAGTSGRADEQFF. The V gene is TRBV5-4, the J gene TRBJ2-1; the match to TRBD2 covers 16 bases. The V gene end was trimmed by 5 bases and the J gene end by 8 bases; junction bases not matched to a gene: 7. Germline-derived CDR1 and CDR2 are SGHNT and YYREEE (reference sequence). The CDR3 sequence is 16 residues long.

The chain joins TRBV7-2 to TRBJ2-1, with D uncertain. Trimming left V 1 base short and J 9 bases short, with 10 bases between. In germline, CDR1 is SGHTA, CDR2 FQGNSA. This CDR3 has 13 amino acids. CDR3 amino acids: CASSLGRYTEQFF. For the CDR3, the DNA is TGTGCCAGCAGCTTAGGTCGGTATACTGAGCAGTTCTTC.

The rearrangement links TRBV3-1 (or the pseudogene TRBV3-2) to TRBJ2-5, with 10 bases aligning to TRBD2. CDR1 LGHDT and CDR2 YNNKEL come from the germline V gene (reference sequence). Losses at the gene ends were 4 bases for V and 5 bases for J; bases not matched to a gene: 7. The CDR3 totals 15 residues. The CDR3 sequence: CASSRSGGAWETQYF. The CDR3 nucleotides are TGTGCCAGCAGCCGGAGCGGGGGGGCCTGGGAGACCCAGTACTTC.

This chain joins TRBV6-2 or TRBV6-3 and TRBJ2-1; TRBD2 matches 9 bases. The CDR3 has 16 amino acids. Germline V gene sequence: CDR1 MNHEY, CDR2 SVGEGT. Trimming removed 6 bases from V and 4 bases from J; junction bases left unmatched: 10. CDR3 bases: TGTGCCAGCAGACCTCGCCGCGCGGGAGGGTACAATGAGCAGTTCTTC. Amino acids: CASRPRRAGGYNEQFF.

The chain links TRBV2 to TRBJ1-1; 9 bases agree with TRBD1. With V trimmed by 4 bases and J by 2 bases, 20 bases remained unmatched. This CDR3 has 20 residues. Germline CDR1 reads SNHLY; CDR2 reads FYNNEI. CDR3 in amino acids: CASSGRDRVDVATLNTEAFF. The CDR3, as DNA: TGTGCCAGCAGTGGTCGGGACAGGGTCGACGTAGCTACTCTTAACACTGAAGCTTTCTTT. Full variable domain (outside the CDR3, taken from reference TRBV2 and TRBJ1-1): EPEVTQTPSHQVTQMGQEVILRCVPISNHLYFYWYRQILGQKVEFLVSFYNNEISEKSEIFDDQFSVERPDGSNFTLKIRSTKLEDSAMYFCASSGRDRVDVATLNTEAFFGQGTRLTVV.

J is TRBJ2-1 and V is TRBV19; D is unresolved. The CDR3 has 20 amino acids. V shed 3 bases and J shed 6 bases, with 30 bases lying between them. Germline V gene data show CDR1 as LNHDA and CDR2 as SQIVND (reference sequence). The CDR3 spells CASSMSPLRPSIIPSNEQFF. CDR3 coding DNA: TGTGCCAGTAGTATGTCCCCTCTCAGGCCCTCAATTATACCGTCCAATGAGCAGTTCTTC.

The V gene is TRBV7-2, the J gene TRBJ2-5; 7 nucleotides align to TRBD2. The CDR3 contains 13 residues. Germline loops: CDR1 SGHTA, CDR2 FQGNSA. V shed 5 bases and J 4 bases; nucleotides not matched to a gene: 4. CDR3 coding DNA: TGTGCCAGCAGCCTGATAGCGGGAGAGACCCAGTACTTC. This codes for CASSLIAGETQYF.

V and J are TRBV10-3 and TRBJ1-4; the D gene is possibly TRBD1 (6 bases). Germline loops: CDR1 ENHRY, CDR2 SYGVKD. This CDR3 has 15 residues. V lost 3 bases, J lost 3 bases, and 11 bases lay in between. The DNA for the CDR3 is TGTGCCATCAGTGATCCGGGACACGCTAATGAAAAACTGTTTTTT. Translated, it gives CAISDPGHANEKLFF.